This T cell receptor beta chain stems from a study of tumor-infiltrating lymphocytes in primary liver carcinoma. Overall study: Those enrolled were patients of both sexes, who were aged 30 to 69 years.

Unsorted bulk tissue, about 19-32 mg of it, served as the source for co-extraction of RNA and DNA. Patients had chronic HBV infection and were treatment-naive. The input was 450 to 550 ng total RNA; TCR beta cDNA was made from it with a constant-region primer. TCR beta libraries came from three nested multiplex PCR rounds using slightly modified ARM-PCR. Both of the initial two PCR rounds ran for around 10 cycles and employed TRBV1-TRBV30 forward primers alongside a C-beta reverse primer. Via MiXCR, TCRdb re-called the multiplex PCR reads, giving one row per CDR3 protein. The profile shows 95,000 to 100,000 distinct CDR3 sequences, about two thirds of them singletons. J lost 2 bases, V lost 2 bases, and 5 bases had no gene match. The CDR3 extends over 16 amino acids. In its sample, this clonotype was seen many times.

V and J are TRBV12-3 or TRBV12-4 and TRBJ1-4; 7 nucleotides agree with TRBD1. Sample: liver tumor tissue from sampling region 2. The sample's subset: tumor region T2, inferior pole. The sequence derives from a woman aged 55-70 years with primary liver carcinoma and hepatitis B virus infection. The CDR3 protein is CASSLRRGQTNEKLFF. In DNA, the CDR3 is TGTGCCAGCAGTTTAAGGCGGGGACAGACTAATGAAAAACTGTTTTTT.